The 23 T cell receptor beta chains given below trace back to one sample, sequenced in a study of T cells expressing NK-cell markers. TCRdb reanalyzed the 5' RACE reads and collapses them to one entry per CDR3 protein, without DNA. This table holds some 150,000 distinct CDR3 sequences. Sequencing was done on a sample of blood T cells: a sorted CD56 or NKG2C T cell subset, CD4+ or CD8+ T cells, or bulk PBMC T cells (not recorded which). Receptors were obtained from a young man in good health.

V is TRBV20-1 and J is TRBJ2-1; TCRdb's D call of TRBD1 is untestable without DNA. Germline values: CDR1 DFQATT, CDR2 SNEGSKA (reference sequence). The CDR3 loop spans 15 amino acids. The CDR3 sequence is CSAPTGTRFYNEQFF.

CDR3 amino acids: CASSLVSGSYEQYF. J is TRBJ2-7 and V is TRBV5-1. Germline assignment: CDR1 SGHRS and CDR2 YFSETQ. CDR3 length equals 14 residues.

CDR3 in amino acids: CALEVTGARTDTQYF. V gene TRBV30 combines with J gene TRBJ2-3; without DNA, the TCRdb call of TRBD1 cannot be checked. This CDR3 has 15 residues. The germline gives CDR1 GTSNPN, CDR2 SVGIG (reference sequence).

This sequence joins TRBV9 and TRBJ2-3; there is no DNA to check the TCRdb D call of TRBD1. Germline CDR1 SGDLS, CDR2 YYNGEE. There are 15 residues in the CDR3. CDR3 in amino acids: CASSGRGGHTDTQYF.

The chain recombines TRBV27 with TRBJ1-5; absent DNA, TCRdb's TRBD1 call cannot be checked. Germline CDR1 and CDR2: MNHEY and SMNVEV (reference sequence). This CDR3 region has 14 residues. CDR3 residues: CASSVTGGNQPQHF.

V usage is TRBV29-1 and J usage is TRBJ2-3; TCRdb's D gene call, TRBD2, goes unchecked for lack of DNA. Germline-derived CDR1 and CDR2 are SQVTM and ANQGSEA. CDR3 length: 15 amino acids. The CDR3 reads CSVVFSSGILDTQYF.

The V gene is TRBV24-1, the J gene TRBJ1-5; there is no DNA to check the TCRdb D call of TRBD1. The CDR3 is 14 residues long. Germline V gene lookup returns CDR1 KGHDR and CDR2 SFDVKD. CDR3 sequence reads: CATSDPTDNQPQHF.

CDR3 sequence reads: CASSPPSGSGPNSYNEQFF. The chain carries TRBV11-1 and TRBJ2-1; the TCRdb D gene call, TRBD1, has no DNA to confirm it. The CDR3 covers 19 residues. The V gene's germline CDR1 is SGHAT and CDR2 FQDESV (reference sequence).

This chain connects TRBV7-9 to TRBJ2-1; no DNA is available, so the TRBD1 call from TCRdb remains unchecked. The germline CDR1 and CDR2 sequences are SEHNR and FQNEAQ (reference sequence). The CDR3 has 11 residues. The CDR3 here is CAGDSYNEQFF.

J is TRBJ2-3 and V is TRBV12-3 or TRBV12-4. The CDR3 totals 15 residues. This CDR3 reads CASSLGVPYLNTQYF.

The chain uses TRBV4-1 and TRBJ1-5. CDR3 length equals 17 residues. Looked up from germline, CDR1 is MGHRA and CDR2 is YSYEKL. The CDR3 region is CASSQGVIGYSNQPQHF.

Here the CDR3 reads CAGTGTGNTEAFF. The V call is TRBV7-9, the J call TRBJ1-1; as DNA is missing, the TRBD1 call by TCRdb cannot be tested. The CDR3 extends over 13 amino acids. CDR1 SEHNR and CDR2 FQNEAQ come from the germline V gene (reference sequence).

The CDR3 loop reads CASSRGQLLTPLHF. The chain has TRBV25-1 and TRBJ1-6; TCRdb outputs TRBD1, but without DNA this stays unchecked. Germline CDR1 and CDR2: MGHDK and SYGVNS. CDR3 length: 14 amino acids. The variable domain in full, completed from reference TRBV25-1 and TRBJ1-6, reads EADIYQTPRYLVIGTGKKITLECSQTMGHDKMYWYQQDPGMELHLIHYSYGVNSTEKGDLSSESTVSRIRTEHFPLTLESARPSHTSQYLCASSRGQLLTPLHFGNGTRLTVT.

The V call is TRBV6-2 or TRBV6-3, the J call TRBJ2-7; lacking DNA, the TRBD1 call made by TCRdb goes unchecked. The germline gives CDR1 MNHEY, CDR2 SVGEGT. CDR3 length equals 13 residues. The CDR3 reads CASSYSGTYEQYF.

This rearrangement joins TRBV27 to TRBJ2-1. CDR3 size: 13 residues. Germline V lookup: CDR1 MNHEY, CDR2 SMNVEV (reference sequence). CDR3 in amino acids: CASSLGGANEQVF.

The CDR3 protein is CASSFTIGRTGSGNTIYF. The V gene is TRBV28, the J gene TRBJ1-3; TCRdb's D call of TRBD1 is untestable without DNA. Germline CDR1 and CDR2: MDHEN and SYDVKM. The length of the CDR3 is 18 residues.

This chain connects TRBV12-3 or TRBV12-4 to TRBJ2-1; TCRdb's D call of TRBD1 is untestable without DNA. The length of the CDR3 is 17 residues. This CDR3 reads CASTAVAWGLPNHEQFF.

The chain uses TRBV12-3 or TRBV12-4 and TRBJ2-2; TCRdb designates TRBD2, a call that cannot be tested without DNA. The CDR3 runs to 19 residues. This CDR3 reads CASRPPPRLAENNTGELFF.

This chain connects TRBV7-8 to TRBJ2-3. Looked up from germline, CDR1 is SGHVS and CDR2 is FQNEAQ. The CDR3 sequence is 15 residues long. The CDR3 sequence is CASSLEVVGADTQYF.

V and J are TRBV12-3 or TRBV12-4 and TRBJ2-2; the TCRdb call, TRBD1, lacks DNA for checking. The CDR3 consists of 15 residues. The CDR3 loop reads CASSFFLGGNGELFF.

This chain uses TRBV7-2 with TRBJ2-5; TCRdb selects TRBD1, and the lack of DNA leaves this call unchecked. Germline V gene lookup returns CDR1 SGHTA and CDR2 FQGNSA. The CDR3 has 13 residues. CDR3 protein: CASSVQGKETQYF.

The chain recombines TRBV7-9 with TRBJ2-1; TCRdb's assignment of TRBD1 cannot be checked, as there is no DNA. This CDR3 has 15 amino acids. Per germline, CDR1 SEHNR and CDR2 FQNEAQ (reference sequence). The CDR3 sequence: CASSSTGTGFYEQFF.

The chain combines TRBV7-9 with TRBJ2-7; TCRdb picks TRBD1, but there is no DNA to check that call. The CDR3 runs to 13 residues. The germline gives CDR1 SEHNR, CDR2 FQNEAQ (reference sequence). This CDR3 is CASSLVGDYEQYF.